The 8 T cell receptor beta chains below all came from one sample that was sequenced in a study of OX40 agonist ivuxolimab in advanced cancers. Method: immunoSEQ multiplex PCR; TCRdb's copy keeps in-frame clones and lacks some. The table shows about 40,000 clones, with approximately 88% occurring only once. Sequenced here: CD4+ or CD8+ T cells sorted from blood, sampled in a trial of the OX40 agonist ivuxolimab. The receptors stem from an adult with an advanced solid tumor such as melanoma, head and neck, liver or kidney cancer.

This chain connects TRBV19 to TRBJ2-3, with 11 bases identical to TRBD2. V lost 5 bases, J lost 2 bases, and 6 bases stayed unmatched. The CDR3 has 16 residues. The germline gives CDR1 LNHDA, CDR2 SQIVND (reference sequence). The CDR3 here is CASSPDSGRVTDTQYF. The CDR3 DNA reads as TGTGCCAGTAGTCCTGATAGCGGGAGGGTCACAGATACGCAGTATTTT. Together with reference TRBV19 and TRBJ2-3, the CDR3 gives the full variable domain: DGGITQSPKYLFRKEGQNVTLSCEQNLNHDAMYWYRQDPGQGLRLIYYSQIVNDFQKGDIAEGYSVSREKKESFPLTVTSAQKNPTAFYLCASSPDSGRVTDTQYFGPGTRLTVL.

This chain connects TRBV9 to TRBJ2-7; 15 bases fit TRBD2. Per the germline V gene, CDR1 is SGDLS and CDR2 is YYNGEE. V shed 3 bases and J 4 bases; nucleotides not matched to a gene: 5. There are 16 residues in the CDR3. DNA of the CDR3: TGTGCCAGCAGCGGGACTAGCGGGAGGGCCATATACGAGCAGTACTTC. Protein: CASSGTSGRAIYEQYF.

The rearrangement links TRBV7-6 to TRBJ2-1; perhaps TRBD2 as D (5 bases). From germline, CDR1 is SGHVS and CDR2 FNYEAQ. The CDR3 loop spans 14 amino acids. V was shortened by 0 bases and J by 7 bases, with 10 bases between the two germline ends. The CDR3 coding sequence is TGTGCCAGCAGCTTAGCGGGAGAATCAAATGAGCAGTTCTTC. Its protein product is CASSLAGESNEQFF.

This clone was detected only once. This sequence joins TRBV28 and TRBJ2-3; 8 nucleotides match TRBD1. Germline V lookup: CDR1 MDHEN, CDR2 SYDVKM. Germline trimming cut 1 base from V and 3 bases from J; bases unmatched to any gene: 12. The CDR3 is made up of 18 amino acids. In nucleotides, the CDR3 is TGTGCCAGCAGTTTATCCCTTCACGACAGGGGTAGAACAGATACGCAGTATTTT. It translates to CASSLSLHDRGRTDTQYF.

The rearrangement uses TRBV4-1 and TRBJ1-5; 7 bases are shared with TRBD1. Trimming took 0 bases from V and 4 from J; bases not matched to a gene: 12. This CDR3 contains 18 residues. In germline, CDR1 is MGHRA, CDR2 YSYEKL. The CDR3 DNA sequence: TGCGCCAGCAGCCAAGACCCAGGGACAGTTGTGGGTAATCAGCCCCAGCATTTT. Its translation: CASSQDPGTVVGNQPQHF.

The V gene is TRBV7-3, the J gene TRBJ2-7; D may correspond to TRBD1 or TRBD2 (5 bases each). Deletions cut 3 bases from V and 1 base from J, with 25 bases between. This CDR3 spans 19 amino acids. The germline V gene has CDR1 SGHTA and CDR2 FQGTGA. DNA for the CDR3: TGTGCCAGCAGCTTTTCTAGGGGAAAACGGGATGGCGGATCCTACGAGCAGTACTTC. It is translated as CASSFSRGKRDGGSYEQYF.

This sequence joins TRBV7-6 and TRBJ2-1, with D perhaps matching TRBD2 (5 bases). Germline V gene sequence: CDR1 SGHVS, CDR2 FNYEAQ. The CDR3 contains 16 residues. Between the trimmed V and J ends, which lost 1 base and 5 bases, there was a span of 15 bases. CDR3 sequence (DNA): TGTGCCAGCAGCTTAGAGTCGAGGGATGTGGACAATGAGCAGTTCTTC. Amino acid sequence: CASSLESRDVDNEQFF.

The chain employs TRBV4-1 and TRBJ2-7, with D uncertain. CDR1 and CDR2 (germline): MGHRA, YSYEKL. Trimming took 6 bases from V and 0 from J, leaving 15 bases between them. The CDR3 is 15 amino acids. The CDR3: CASSLKWTSSYEQYF. The DNA for the CDR3 is TGCGCCAGCAGTCTAAAATGGACCAGCTCCTACGAGCAGTACTTC.